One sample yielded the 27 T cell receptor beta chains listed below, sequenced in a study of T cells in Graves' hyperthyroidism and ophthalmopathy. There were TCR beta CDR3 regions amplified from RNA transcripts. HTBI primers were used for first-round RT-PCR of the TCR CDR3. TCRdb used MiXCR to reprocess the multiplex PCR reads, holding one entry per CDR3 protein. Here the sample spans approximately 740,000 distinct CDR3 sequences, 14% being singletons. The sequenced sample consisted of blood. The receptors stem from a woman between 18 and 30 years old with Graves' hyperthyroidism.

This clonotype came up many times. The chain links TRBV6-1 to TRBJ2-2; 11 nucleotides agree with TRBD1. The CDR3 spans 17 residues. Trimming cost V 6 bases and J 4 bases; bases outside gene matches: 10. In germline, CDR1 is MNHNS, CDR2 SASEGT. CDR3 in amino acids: CASRDGQGAIGTGELFF. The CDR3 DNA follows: TGTGCCAGCAGGGACGGACAGGGGGCGATAGGCACCGGGGAGCTGTTTTTT.

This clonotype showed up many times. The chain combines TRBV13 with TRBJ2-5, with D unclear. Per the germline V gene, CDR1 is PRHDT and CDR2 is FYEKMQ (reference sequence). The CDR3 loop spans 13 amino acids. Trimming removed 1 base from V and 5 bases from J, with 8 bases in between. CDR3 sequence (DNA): TGTGCCAGCAGCTTAGAATTGGAGGAGACCCAGTACTTC. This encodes CASSLELEETQYF.

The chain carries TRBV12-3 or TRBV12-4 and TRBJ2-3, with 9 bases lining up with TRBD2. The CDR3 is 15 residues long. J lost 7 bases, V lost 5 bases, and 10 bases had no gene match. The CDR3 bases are TGTGCCAGCAGTCCGTCAAGAGCGGGAGGTCATACGCAGTATTTT. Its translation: CASSPSRAGGHTQYF.

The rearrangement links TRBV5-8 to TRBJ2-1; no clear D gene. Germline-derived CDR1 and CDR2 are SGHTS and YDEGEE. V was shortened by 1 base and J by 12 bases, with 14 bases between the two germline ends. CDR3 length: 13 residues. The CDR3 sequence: CASSLQLDRGQFF. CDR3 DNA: TGTGCCAGCAGCTTGCAGCTGGACCGTGGGCAGTTCTTC.

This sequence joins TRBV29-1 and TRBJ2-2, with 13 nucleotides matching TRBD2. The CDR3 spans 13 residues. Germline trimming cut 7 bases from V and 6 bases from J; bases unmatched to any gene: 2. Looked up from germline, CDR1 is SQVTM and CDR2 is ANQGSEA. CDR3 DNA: TGCAGCGCCGGACTAGCGGGAGCCGGGGAGCTGTTTTTT. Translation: CSAGLAGAGELFF.

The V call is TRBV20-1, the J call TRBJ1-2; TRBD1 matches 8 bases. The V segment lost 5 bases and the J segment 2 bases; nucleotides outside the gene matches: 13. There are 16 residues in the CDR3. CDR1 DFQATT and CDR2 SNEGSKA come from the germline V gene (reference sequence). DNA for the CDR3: TGCAGTGCTCTCACTCCACCGGGACAGGTCAACTATGGCTACACCTTC. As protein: CSALTPPGQVNYGYTF.

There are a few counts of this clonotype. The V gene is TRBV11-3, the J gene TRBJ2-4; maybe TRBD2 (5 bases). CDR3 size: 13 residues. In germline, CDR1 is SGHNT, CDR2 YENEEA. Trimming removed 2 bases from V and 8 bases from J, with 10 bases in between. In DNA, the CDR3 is TGTGCCAGCAGCTTATTTCCCGGGGACATTCAGTACTTC. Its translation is CASSLFPGDIQYF.

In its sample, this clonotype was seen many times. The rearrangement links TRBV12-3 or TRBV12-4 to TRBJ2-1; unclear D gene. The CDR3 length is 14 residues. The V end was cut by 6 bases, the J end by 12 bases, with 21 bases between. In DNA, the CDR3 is TGTGCCAGCAGCCGTGGGGAAGTTATCAACGGGCAGTTCTTC. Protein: CASSRGEVINGQFF.

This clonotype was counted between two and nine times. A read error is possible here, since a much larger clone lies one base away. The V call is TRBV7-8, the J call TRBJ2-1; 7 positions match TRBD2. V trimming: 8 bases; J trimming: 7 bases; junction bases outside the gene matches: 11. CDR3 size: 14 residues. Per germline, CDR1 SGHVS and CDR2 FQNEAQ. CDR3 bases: TGTGCCAGCGGGGGGGTGGACTCGCGGAATGAGCAGTTCTTC. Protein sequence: CASGGVDSRNEQFF. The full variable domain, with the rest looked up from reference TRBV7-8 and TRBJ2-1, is GAGVSQSPRYKVAKRGQDVALRCDPISGHVSLFWYQQALGQGPEFLTYFQNEAQLDKSGLPSDRFFAERPEGSVSTLKIQRTQQEDSAVYLCASGGVDSRNEQFFGPGTRLTVL.

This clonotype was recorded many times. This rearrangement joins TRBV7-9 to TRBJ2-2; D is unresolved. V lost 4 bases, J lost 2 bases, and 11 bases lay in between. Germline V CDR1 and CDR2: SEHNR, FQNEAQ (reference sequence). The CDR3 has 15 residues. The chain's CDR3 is CASSSLGPNTGELFF. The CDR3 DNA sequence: TGTGCCAGCAGCTCGCTGGGCCCAAACACCGGGGAGCTGTTTTTT.

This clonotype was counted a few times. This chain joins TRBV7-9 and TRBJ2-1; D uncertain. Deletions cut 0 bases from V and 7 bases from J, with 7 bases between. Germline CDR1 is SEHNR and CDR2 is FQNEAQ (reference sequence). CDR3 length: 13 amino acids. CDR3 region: CASSLAPGNEQFF. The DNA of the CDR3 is TGTGCCAGCAGCTTAGCTCCCGGGAATGAGCAGTTCTTC.

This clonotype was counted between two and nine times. In DNA form, the CDR3 reads TGCAGCCGGGGACGGACTTCGAGCACAGATACGCAGCATTTT. It is translated as CSRGRTSSTDTQHF. The chain employs TRBV20-1 and TRBJ2-3, with D tentatively TRBD1 (5 bases). With the DNA end fitting TRBJ1-5 better, the J assignment may be wrong. The CDR3 is 14 amino acids. Germline V lookup: CDR1 DFQATT, CDR2 SNEGSKA (reference sequence).

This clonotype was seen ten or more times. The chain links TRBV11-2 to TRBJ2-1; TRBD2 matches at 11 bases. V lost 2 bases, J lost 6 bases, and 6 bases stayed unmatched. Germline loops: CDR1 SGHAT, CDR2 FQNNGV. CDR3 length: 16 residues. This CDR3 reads CASSLRRLAGFNEQFF. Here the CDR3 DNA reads TGTGCCAGCAGCTTAAGGCGACTAGCGGGATTCAATGAGCAGTTCTTC.

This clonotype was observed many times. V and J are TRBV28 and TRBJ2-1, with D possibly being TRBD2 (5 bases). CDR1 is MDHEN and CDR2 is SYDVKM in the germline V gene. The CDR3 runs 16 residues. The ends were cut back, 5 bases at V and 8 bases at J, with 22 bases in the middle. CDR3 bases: TGTGCCAGCAGTACCGGCGGGCGGGCCCGGAGCGATGAGCAGTTCTTC. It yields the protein CASSTGGRARSDEQFF.

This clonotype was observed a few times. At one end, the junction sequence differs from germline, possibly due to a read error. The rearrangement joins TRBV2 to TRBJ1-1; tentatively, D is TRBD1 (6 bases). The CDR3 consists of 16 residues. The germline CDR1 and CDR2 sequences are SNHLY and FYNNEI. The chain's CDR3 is CASSVEERGMNPEAFF. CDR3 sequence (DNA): TGTGCCAGCAGTGTTGAGGAAAGGGGGATGAACCCTGAAGCCTTCTTT.

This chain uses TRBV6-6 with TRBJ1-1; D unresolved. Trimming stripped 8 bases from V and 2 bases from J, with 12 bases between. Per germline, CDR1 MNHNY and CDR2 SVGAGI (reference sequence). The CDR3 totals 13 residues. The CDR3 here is CASGFRGNTEAFF. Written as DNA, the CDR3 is TGTGCCAGCGGTTTCCGAGGTAACACTGAAGCTTTCTTT.

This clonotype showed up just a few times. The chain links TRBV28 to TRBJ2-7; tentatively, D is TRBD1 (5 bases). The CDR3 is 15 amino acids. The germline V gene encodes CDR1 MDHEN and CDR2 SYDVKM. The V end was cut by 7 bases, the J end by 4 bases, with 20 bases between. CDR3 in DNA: TGTGCCAGCACCCTGGACATTGGATCCCCATACGAGCAGTACTTC. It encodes CASTLDIGSPYEQYF.

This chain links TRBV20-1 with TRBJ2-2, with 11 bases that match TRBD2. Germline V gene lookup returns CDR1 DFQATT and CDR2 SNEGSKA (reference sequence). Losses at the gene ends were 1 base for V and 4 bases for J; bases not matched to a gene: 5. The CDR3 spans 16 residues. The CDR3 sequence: CSARVPGTSGTGELFF. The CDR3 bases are TGCAGTGCTAGAGTCCCCGGGACTAGCGGCACCGGGGAGCTGTTTTTT.

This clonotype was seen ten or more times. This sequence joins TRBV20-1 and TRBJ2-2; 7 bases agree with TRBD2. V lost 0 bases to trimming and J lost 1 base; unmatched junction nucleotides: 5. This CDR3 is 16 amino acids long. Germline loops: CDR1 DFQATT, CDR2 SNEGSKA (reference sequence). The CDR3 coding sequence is TGCAGTGCTAGAGATCCGACTAGCTGGAACACCGGGGAGCTGTTTTTT. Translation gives CSARDPTSWNTGELFF.

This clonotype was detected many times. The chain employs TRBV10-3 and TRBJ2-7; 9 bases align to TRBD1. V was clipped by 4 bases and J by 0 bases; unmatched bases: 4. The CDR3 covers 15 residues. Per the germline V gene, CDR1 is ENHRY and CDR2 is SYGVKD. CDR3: CAISGGDRVSYEQYF. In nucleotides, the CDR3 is TGTGCCATCAGTGGAGGGGACAGGGTCTCCTACGAGCAGTACTTC.

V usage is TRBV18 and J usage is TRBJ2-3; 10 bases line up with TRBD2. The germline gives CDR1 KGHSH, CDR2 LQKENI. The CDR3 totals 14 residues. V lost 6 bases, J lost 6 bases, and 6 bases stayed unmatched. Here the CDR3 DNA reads TGTGCCAGCTCCGCCCTAGCGGGAGAGGATACGCAGTATTTT. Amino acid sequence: CASSALAGEDTQYF.

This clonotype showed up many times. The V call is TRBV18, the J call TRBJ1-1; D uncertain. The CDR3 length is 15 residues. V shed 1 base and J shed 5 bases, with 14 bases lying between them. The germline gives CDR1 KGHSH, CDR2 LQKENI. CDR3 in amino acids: CASSPQAGSRTEAFF. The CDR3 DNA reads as TGTGCCAGCTCACCACAGGCAGGATCGAGGACTGAAGCTTTCTTT.

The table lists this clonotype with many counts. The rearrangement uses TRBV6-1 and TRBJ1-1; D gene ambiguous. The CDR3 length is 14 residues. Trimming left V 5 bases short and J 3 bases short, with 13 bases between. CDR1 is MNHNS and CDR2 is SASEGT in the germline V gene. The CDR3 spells CASSSAQGDTEAFF. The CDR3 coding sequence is TGTGCCAGCAGTTCCGCCCAAGGTGACACTGAAGCTTTCTTT.

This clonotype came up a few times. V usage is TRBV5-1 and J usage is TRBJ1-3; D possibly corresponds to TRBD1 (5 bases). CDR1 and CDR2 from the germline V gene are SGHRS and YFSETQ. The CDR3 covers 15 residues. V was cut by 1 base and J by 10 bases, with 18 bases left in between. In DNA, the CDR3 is TGCGCCAGCAGCTTGACAGGATTAGGGAAAGGGACCATATATTTT. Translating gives CASSLTGLGKGTIYF.

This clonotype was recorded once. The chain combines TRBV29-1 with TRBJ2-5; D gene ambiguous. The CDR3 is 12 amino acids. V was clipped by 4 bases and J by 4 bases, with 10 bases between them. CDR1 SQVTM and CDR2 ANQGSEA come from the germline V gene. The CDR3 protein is CSVVPAPETQYF. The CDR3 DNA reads TGCAGCGTTGTCCCAGCCCCAGAGACCCAGTACTTC.

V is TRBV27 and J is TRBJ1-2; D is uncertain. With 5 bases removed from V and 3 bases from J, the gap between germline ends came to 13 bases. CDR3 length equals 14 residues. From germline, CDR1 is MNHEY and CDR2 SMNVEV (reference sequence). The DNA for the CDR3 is TGTGCCAGCAGTACGCTCCTTAGGGACTATGGCTACACCTTC. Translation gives CASSTLLRDYGYTF.

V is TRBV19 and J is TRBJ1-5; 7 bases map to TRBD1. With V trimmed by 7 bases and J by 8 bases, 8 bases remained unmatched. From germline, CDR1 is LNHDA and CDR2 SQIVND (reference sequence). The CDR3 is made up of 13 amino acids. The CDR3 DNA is TGTGCCAGTACCCCGACAGGGACCAAGCCCCAGCATTTT. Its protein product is CASTPTGTKPQHF.